Below are 23 T cell receptor beta chains sequenced from a single sample in a study of blood T cell repertoires in COVID-19. The repertoire was sequenced with immunoSEQ multiplex PCR; TCRdb's copy has only in-frame clones and lacks some. The sample consists of about 110,000 clones, approximately 82% of them appearing once. Input material: peripheral blood. Receptor source: a woman aged 60 to 75 with acute or convalescent COVID-19.

The sample holds one count of this clone. This CDR3 is also generated by other DNA sequences in the sample. The chain combines TRBV18 with TRBJ1-2, with D possibly matching TRBD1 (5 bases). CDR3 size: 13 residues. Trimming shortened V by 2 bases and J by 2 bases, and 6 bases separated the two germline ends. Looked up from germline, CDR1 is KGHSH and CDR2 is LQKENI. CDR3 residues: CASSPDSNYGYTF. In DNA form, the CDR3 reads TGTGCCAGCTCACCAGACAGCAACTATGGCTACACCTTC.

This chain connects TRBV11-3 to TRBJ2-1; D is uncertain. Germline lookup yields CDR1 SGHNT and CDR2 YENEEA. Trimming removed 0 bases from V and 9 bases from J, with 9 bases in between. This CDR3 comprises 13 residues. The CDR3 is CASSLDRYTEQFF. CDR3 bases: TGTGCCAGCAGCTTAGATCGGTATACTGAGCAGTTCTTC. The full variable domain, with the rest looked up from reference TRBV11-3 and TRBJ2-1, is EAGVVQSPRYKIIEKKQPVAFWCNPISGHNTLYWYLQNLGQGPELLIRYENEEAVDDSQLPKDRFSAERLKGVDSTLKIQPAELGDSAVYLCASSLDRYTEQFFGPGTRLTVL.

V is TRBV19 and J is TRBJ2-1; the match to TRBD2 covers 11 bases. Trimming at V came to 6 bases and at J to 6 bases, leaving 7 bases not matched to a gene. This CDR3 is built from 15 residues. Germline V CDR1 and CDR2: LNHDA, SQIVND (reference sequence). This CDR3 reads CASRTTSGRGNEQFF. DNA for the CDR3: TGTGCCAGTAGGACTACTAGCGGGAGAGGCAATGAGCAGTTCTTC.

This clone was picked up a small number of times. The chain links TRBV6-2 or TRBV6-3 to TRBJ1-1; 9 nucleotides match TRBD1. The junction had 2 bases not matched to a gene; V was cut back by 5 bases and J by 10 bases. The CDR3 contains 11 residues. From germline, CDR1 is MNHEY and CDR2 SVGEGT. The CDR3 loop is CASSQTGGAFF. Here the CDR3 DNA reads TGTGCCAGCAGTCAGACAGGGGGAGCTTTCTTT.

This chain links TRBV7-9 with TRBJ2-5, with D possibly being TRBD1 (6 bases). V was shortened by 5 bases and J by 0 bases, with 10 bases between the two germline ends. The CDR3 has 14 residues. CDR1 and CDR2 from the germline V gene are SEHNR and FQNEAQ (reference sequence). The CDR3 here is CASSARQDQETQYF. CDR3 bases: TGTGCCAGCAGCGCCCGACAGGACCAAGAGACCCAGTACTTC.

The chain is built from TRBV3-1 (or the pseudogene TRBV3-2) and TRBJ2-1; TRBD2 matches at 10 bases. The CDR3 extends over 18 amino acids. Trimming removed 1 base from V and 3 bases from J; junction bases left unmatched: 9. Germline loops: CDR1 LGHDT, CDR2 YNNKEL (reference sequence). The CDR3 sequence: CASSQGLAGAWGYNEQFF. In DNA, the CDR3 is TGTGCCAGCAGCCAAGGGCTAGCGGGAGCTTGGGGCTACAATGAGCAGTTCTTC.

The CDR3 sequence is CASSYLPGGRGSCEQYF. The CDR3 nucleotides are TGTGCCAGCAGTTACCTCCCCGGGGGGCGGGGCTCGTGCGAGCAGTACTTC. The rearrangement links TRBV6-7 to TRBJ2-7; tentative D call: TRBD2 (7 bases). TRBV6-7 is assigned to the ORF class and has an uncertain function. V was clipped by 2 bases and J by 6 bases, with 23 bases between them. The CDR3 spans 17 residues.

The gene calls are TRBV18 and TRBJ2-7; TRBD1 aligns across 8 bases. V dropped 2 bases and J dropped 3; count of bases not matched to a gene: 3. CDR1 is KGHSH and CDR2 is LQKENI in the germline V gene. The CDR3 runs 14 residues. The CDR3 spells CASSPGGQDYEQYF. Written as DNA, the CDR3 is TGTGCCAGCTCACCAGGGGGACAGGACTACGAGCAGTACTTC. Full variable domain (missing parts from reference TRBV18 and TRBJ2-7): NAGVMQNPRHLVRRRGQEARLRCSPMKGHSHVYWYRQLPEEGLKFMVYLQKENIIDESGMPKERFSAEFPKEGPSILRIQQVVRGDSAAYFCASSPGGQDYEQYFGPGTRLTVT.

For the CDR3, the DNA is TGTGCCACCAGCACAGGACAGGGGGCGGCTGAAAAACTGTTTTTT. This translates into CATSTGQGAAEKLFF. The chain combines TRBV15 with TRBJ1-4, with 11 bases that match TRBD1. Germline CDR1 and CDR2: LNHNV and YYDKDF (reference sequence). Germline trimming cut 4 bases from V and 7 bases from J; bases unmatched to any gene: 5. This CDR3 has 15 residues.

This clone was observed a handful of times. The V and J genes are TRBV5-1 and TRBJ2-5; 7 bases are shared with TRBD2. Trimming cost V 4 bases and J 2 bases; bases outside gene matches: 2. The germline V gene has CDR1 SGHRS and CDR2 YFSETQ. The CDR3 extends over 13 amino acids. CDR3 nucleotides: TGCGCCAGCAGCGTCGGGGGGCAAGAGACCCAGTACTTC. Its translation is CASSVGGQETQYF.

This clone has at least ten counts. V and J are TRBV7-2 and TRBJ1-4; tentatively, D is TRBD1 (6 bases). V lost 0 bases and J 11 bases, leaving 13 bases between the germline ends. The CDR3 length is 14 residues. The germline V gene encodes CDR1 SGHTA and CDR2 FQGNSA. The chain's CDR3 is CASSLAHRTGKLFF. The DNA for the CDR3 is TGTGCCAGCAGCTTAGCGCACAGAACAGGGAAACTGTTTTTT.

This chain uses TRBV28 with TRBJ1-5; D remains ambiguous. The germline V gene has CDR1 MDHEN and CDR2 SYDVKM. This CDR3 comprises 13 residues. Trimming removed 3 bases at V and 7 bases at J, with 10 bases between. CDR3 coding DNA: TGTGCCAGCAGTTTCGACATTCAACAGCCCCAGCATTTT. It encodes CASSFDIQQPQHF.

The V and J genes are TRBV6-5 and TRBJ2-3; a possible D gene is TRBD2 (5 bases). Trimming left V 3 bases short and J 3 bases short, with 10 bases between. CDR3 length: 14 residues. The germline gives CDR1 MNHEY, CDR2 SVGAGI. The CDR3 is CASSYKLETDTQYF. The CDR3 nucleotides read TGTGCCAGCAGTTATAAACTAGAAACAGATACGCAGTATTTT.

The chain has TRBV18 and TRBJ2-6, with TRBD1 matching over 10 bases. V dropped 3 bases and J dropped 3; count of bases not matched to a gene: 5. The length of the CDR3 is 17 residues. The germline gives CDR1 KGHSH, CDR2 LQKENI. The CDR3 bases are TGTGCCAGCTCACCGTCCGGGACAGGGGTTGGGGCCAACGTCCTGACTTTC. It translates to CASSPSGTGVGANVLTF.

In this sample, this clone turned up a few times. The chain employs TRBV11-3 and TRBJ2-5; the match to TRBD1 covers 11 bases. Germline CDR1 and CDR2: SGHNT and YENEEA. This CDR3 contains 14 residues. V was clipped by 3 bases and J by 3 bases; unmatched bases: 0. This chain's CDR3 is CASSLGQGEETQYF. For the CDR3, the DNA is TGTGCCAGCAGCTTGGGACAGGGGGAAGAGACCCAGTACTTC.

The chain combines TRBV19 with TRBJ2-1; 7 bases fit TRBD2. The V gene end was trimmed by 6 bases and the J gene end by 3 bases; junction bases not matched to a gene: 8. CDR3 length equals 15 residues. CDR1 LNHDA and CDR2 SQIVND come from the germline V gene (reference sequence). CDR3 residues: CASSLRGGFYNEQFF. In DNA, the CDR3 is TGTGCCAGTAGCCTAAGGGGAGGGTTCTACAATGAGCAGTTCTTC.

CDR3 amino acids: CASSFGGVRETQYF. CDR3 coding DNA: TGCGCCAGCAGCTTCGGCGGGGTCCGGGAAACCCAGTACTTC. This chain uses TRBV5-1 with TRBJ2-5, with a weak D call TRBD2 (6 bases). Trimming pared 2 bases from V and 8 bases from J, leaving 16 bases between. The germline V gene encodes CDR1 SGHRS and CDR2 YFSETQ. The CDR3 is 14 amino acids.

The genes are TRBV15 and TRBJ2-1; TRBD2 agrees at 10 bases. The CDR3 is made up of 15 amino acids. The V gene end was trimmed by 5 bases and the J gene end by 0 bases; junction bases not matched to a gene: 1. Germline V gene lookup returns CDR1 LNHNV and CDR2 YYDKDF (reference sequence). In nucleotides, the CDR3 is TGTGCCACCAGCCGACTAGCGGGCTCCTACAATGAGCAGTTCTTC. This sequence encodes CATSRLAGSYNEQFF.

This CDR3 is CASKFWDRNYGYTF. For the CDR3, the DNA is TGTGCCAGCAAGTTTTGGGACAGAAACTATGGCTACACCTTC. The chain employs TRBV28 and TRBJ1-2; TRBD1 matches 7 bases. CDR1 is MDHEN, CDR2 SYDVKM, per germline. Trimming removed 7 bases from V and 2 bases from J; junction bases left unmatched: 7. CDR3 length: 14 amino acids.

The chain joins TRBV29-1 to TRBJ2-3; TRBD2 agrees at 16 bases. The length of the CDR3 is 15 residues. CDR1 and CDR2 from the germline V gene are SQVTM and ANQGSEA. The J segment lost 6 bases and the V segment lost 4 bases, leaving 4 bases of the junction unmatched. In nucleotides, the CDR3 is TGCAGCGTTGGGAGGGGACTAGCGGGAGGGGATACGCAGTATTTT. Translation gives CSVGRGLAGGDTQYF.

The V call is TRBV11-2, the J call TRBJ2-3; tentative D call: TRBD1 (6 bases). The CDR3 extends over 14 amino acids. Germline CDR1 SGHAT, CDR2 FQNNGV. The V and J ends lost 2 bases and 4 bases respectively, with 10 bases between them. Here the CDR3 DNA reads TGTGCCAGCAGCTTAAGGCAGGGGCCAGATACGCAGTATTTT. As protein: CASSLRQGPDTQYF.

The chain uses TRBV5-1 and TRBJ2-1, with D possibly matching TRBD2 (6 bases). The CDR3 consists of 16 residues. V lost 4 bases to trimming and J lost 8 bases, with 22 bases between them. The germline CDR1 and CDR2 sequences are SGHRS and YFSETQ. CDR3: CASSRTGGSLLDEQFF. Here the CDR3 DNA reads TGCGCCAGCAGCCGGACTGGGGGGAGTTTACTGGATGAGCAGTTCTTC. The whole variable domain, remainder taken from reference TRBV5-1 and TRBJ2-1, is KAGVTQTPRYLIKTRGQQVTLSCSPISGHRSVSWYQQTPGQGLQFLFEYFSETQRNKGNFPGRFSGRQFSNSRSEMNVSTLELGDSALYLCASSRTGGSLLDEQFFGPGTRLTVL.

The rearrangement joins TRBV24-1 to TRBJ2-1, with 9 positions matching TRBD1. In germline, CDR1 is KGHDR, CDR2 SFDVKD. V lost 4 bases and J lost 1; bases outside the gene matches: 7. CDR3 length: 17 residues. The CDR3 region has the DNA TGTGCCACCAGTGAGAGGGGGACAGGGTCGTCCTACAATGAGCAGTTCTTC. This translates into CATSERGTGSSYNEQFF.